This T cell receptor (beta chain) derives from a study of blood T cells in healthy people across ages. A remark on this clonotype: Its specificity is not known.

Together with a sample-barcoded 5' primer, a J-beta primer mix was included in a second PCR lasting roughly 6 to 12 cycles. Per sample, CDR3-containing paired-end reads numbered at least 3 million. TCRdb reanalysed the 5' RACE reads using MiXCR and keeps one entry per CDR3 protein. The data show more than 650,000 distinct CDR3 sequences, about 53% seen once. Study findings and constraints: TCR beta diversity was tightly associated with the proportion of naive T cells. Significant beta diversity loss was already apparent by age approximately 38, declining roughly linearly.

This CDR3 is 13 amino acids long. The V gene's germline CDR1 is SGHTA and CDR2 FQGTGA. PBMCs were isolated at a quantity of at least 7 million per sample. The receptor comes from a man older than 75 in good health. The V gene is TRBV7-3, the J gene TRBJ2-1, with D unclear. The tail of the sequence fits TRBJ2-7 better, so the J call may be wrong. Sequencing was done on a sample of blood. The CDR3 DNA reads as TGTGCCAGCAGCTTAGTTCTCCACAATGAGCAGTACTTC. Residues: CASSLVLHNEQYF.